Listed below are T cell receptor beta chains from one sample, sequenced in a study of blood T cell repertoires in COVID-19. This table comes from immunoSEQ multiplex PCR, and its TCRdb copy is limited to in-frame clones, with some not included. The repertoire includes about 200,000 clones, almost 85% of them detected once, and 7.6% sits in the top ten. Specimen: peripheral blood. These receptors originate from a woman aged 45-59 years with active or convalescent COVID-19. Both conserved end residues are part of each CDR3. The D gene is left open where the match is weak. Clone size, where shown, is once, few, many, or a class for clones that have expanded.

clone_size	d_call	v_call	j_call	cdr3_nt	cdr3_aa
NA	NA	TRBV18	TRBJ1-6	TGTGCCAGCTCACCACCTGCCTCGACAGGATTCAATTCACCCCTCCACTTT	CASSPPASTGFNSPLHF
once	TRBD2	TRBV7-9	TRBJ2-1	TGTGCCAGCAGCCCCCAAGGGACTAGCGGTATCAATGAGCAGTTCTTC	CASSPQGTSGINEQFF
NA	NA	TRBV19	TRBJ1-1	TGTGCCAGTAGTCCCCTGACAGTGAACACTGAAGCTTTCTTT	CASSPLTVNTEAFF
once	TRBD1	TRBV11-2	TRBJ1-5	TGTGCCAGCAGCTTAGGGGACAGGGGGCTGGATCAGCCCCAGCATTTT	CASSLGDRGLDQPQHF
NA	NA	TRBV9	TRBJ1-3	TGTGCCAGCAGCGTAGAAGGGAGCTCTGGAAACACCATATATTTT	CASSVEGSSGNTIYF
NA	TRBD2	TRBV4-1	TRBJ2-2	TGCGCCAGCAGCCAAGCGCGGGGGGGAAGCACCGGGGAGCTGTTTTTT	CASSQARGGSTGELFF
NA	TRBD2	TRBV5-4	TRBJ2-2	TGTGCCAGCAGCTTCAGTAGCGGGAGAAGTGAGCTGTTTTTT	CASSFSSGRSELFF
NA	NA	TRBV5-1	TRBJ1-4	TGCGCCAGCAGCTCCTACTACGCCCCTGGGGAAAAACTGTTTTTT	CASSSYYAPGEKLFF
NA	NA	TRBV28	TRBJ1-4	TGTGCCAGCGGCTTCTGGGAAAAACTGTTTTTT	CASGFWEKLFF
NA	NA	TRBV3-1/TRBV3-2	TRBJ2-7	TGTGCCAGCAGCCATTCGGGACACCCCTACGAGCAGTACTTC	CASSHSGHPYEQYF
NA	TRBD2	TRBV5-1	TRBJ2-7	TGCGCCAGCAGCGCGGGGACTAGCGGGAGAAGGAGCTACGAGCAGTACTTC	CASSAGTSGRRSYEQYF
NA	NA	TRBV6-5	TRBJ1-5	TGTGCCAGCAGCGCCCCGGGGGGCAATCAGCCCCAGCATTTT	CASSAPGGNQPQHF
NA	NA	TRBV18	TRBJ1-2	TGTGCCAGCTCACCCGATAGATACTATGGCTACACCTTC	CASSPDRYYGYTF
few	TRBD2	TRBV9	TRBJ2-5	TGTGCCAGCAGCGTAGAGGGAGGGACATGGCTAGCGGGGCAAGAGACCCAGTACTTC	CASSVEGGTWLAGQETQYF
NA	TRBD1	TRBV3-1/TRBV3-2	TRBJ1-2	TGTGCCAGCGGCTTCGGGACAGATGCTTATGGCTACACCTTC	CASGFGTDAYGYTF
NA	NA	TRBV21-1	TRBJ2-7	TGTGCCAGCAGCATTGACGGGAGGGCCGGAAACGAGCAGTACTTC	CASSIDGRAGNEQYF
NA	TRBD1	TRBV10-3	TRBJ1-2	TGTGCCATCAGTTTCGACAGGGTCAGCGGCTACACCTTC	CAISFDRVSGYTF
NA	TRBD2	TRBV7-3	TRBJ2-3	TGTGCCAGCAGCCTCAGGGAGGGGAGCACAGATACGCAGTATTTT	CASSLREGSTDTQYF
NA	NA	TRBV29-1	TRBJ1-5	TGCAGCGTTGCCAGGGAGGGTCAGCCCCAGCATTTT	CSVAREGQPQHF
NA	NA	TRBV10-3	TRBJ2-1	TGTGCCATCAGTGAGACAGGGCGCTCCTACAATGAGCAGTTCTTC	CAISETGRSYNEQFF
NA	NA	TRBV5-4	TRBJ2-7	TGTGCCAGCAGCTCAGGGGCCTCGGTGAGGAACGAGCAGTACTTC	CASSSGASVRNEQYF
NA	NA	TRBV24-1	TRBJ1-2	TGTGCCACCAGTGGATCCGCCCAGGGAAAAAACTATGGCTACACCTTC	CATSGSAQGKNYGYTF
NA	NA	TRBV18	TRBJ1-5	TGTGCCAGCTCACCAACCGGCGGGCCCTGGCCCCAGCATTTT	CASSPTGGPWPQHF
NA	TRBD1	TRBV28	TRBJ1-5	TGTGCCAGCAGTCTCACAGGGGAGAGGCAGCCCCAGCATTTT	CASSLTGERQPQHF